This T cell receptor (beta chain) emerged from a study of vaccination effects on CD4 cells after COVID-19. Notes on the study in general: Within healthy vaccinees, only 1 of 255 vaccine-induced clones displayed cross-reactivity with common cold coronaviruses.

Sequenced by immunoSEQ multiplex PCR; TCRdb stores in-frame clones only, minus some. The repertoire holds 70,000 to 75,000 clones, with roughly 78% as singletons. This clone was seen a handful of times. What it binds is not known. CDR3 length: 16 residues. Germline V CDR1 and CDR2: KGHSH, LQKENI. V shed 3 bases and J 6 bases; nucleotides not matched to a gene: 11. Viral peptide pools were used in the ViraFEST assay to expand antigen-specific CD4+ T cells, and sequencing came afterward. When ten to eleven days of culture had elapsed, CD4+ T cells were isolated. Nucleocapsid antibodies were negative in the vaccine recipients, who had never had SARS-CoV-2 infection. Supplemented with roughly 10 IU/ml IL-2 and 10 ug/ml peptides, approximately 2 million PBMC per well were kept in culture.

The receptor was isolated from a human donor who received a COVID-19 vaccine. J is TRBJ2-1 and V is TRBV18; 7 bases line up with TRBD1. The starting material was CD4+ T cells from PBMCs cultured with HCoV-OC43 spike peptides, obtained before COVID-19 vaccination. Subset here: HCoV-OC43 spike overlapping peptide pool stimulation. For the CDR3, the DNA is TGTGCCAGCTCACCGAGGGACAGCCGACTATCCAATGAGCAGTTCTTC. The encoded protein is CASSPRDSRLSNEQFF.